Following are 28 T cell receptor beta chains from one sample sequenced in a study of breast tumors, draining lymph nodes, adjacent tissues. TCRdb re-called the multiplex PCR reads through MiXCR, storing one row per CDR3 protein. The table records some 15,000 distinct CDR3 sequences, around 70% of them present only once. Sequences were obtained from tumor-adjacent breast tissue. These receptors came from a female donor with breast cancer. Some clones in this sample may be carry-over from other donors' samples.

This clonotype was detected many times. The chain employs TRBV28 and TRBJ1-2, with D tentatively TRBD1 (6 bases). The V and J ends lost 2 bases and 7 bases respectively, with 14 bases between them. CDR3 size: 14 residues. The germline CDR1 and CDR2 sequences are MDHEN and SYDVKM. Here the CDR3 reads CASSLGGGAGGYTF. In DNA form, the CDR3 reads TGTGCCAGCAGTTTAGGTGGGGGGGCCGGTGGCTACACCTTC.

In this sample, this clonotype is medium-sized. The chain employs TRBV19 and TRBJ1-5; D unresolved. In germline, CDR1 is LNHDA, CDR2 SQIVND (reference sequence). V lost 1 base and J lost 0, with 7 bases in between. CDR3 length: 15 residues. The DNA of the CDR3 is TGTGCCAGTAGTATAGGGTGGTCTAGCAATCAGCCCCAGCATTTT. Translating gives CASSIGWSSNQPQHF.

This clonotype qualifies as medium-sized (0.01 to 0.1%). The rearrangement joins TRBV6-1 to TRBJ1-2; D not certain. This CDR3 is built from 15 residues. Trimming pared 6 bases from V and 8 bases from J, leaving 22 bases between. CDR1 and CDR2 from the germline V gene are MNHNS and SASEGT. The CDR3 coding sequence is TGTGCCAGCAGAATGGTTGGTGGGGTCGGAATCGGCTACACCTTC. This encodes CASRMVGGVGIGYTF.

The table lists this clonotype with many counts. This sequence joins TRBV15 and TRBJ2-7; D is perhaps TRBD2 (5 bases). CDR3 length: 17 amino acids. With 0 bases removed from V and 2 bases from J, the gap between germline ends came to 17 bases. Germline assignment: CDR1 LNHNV and CDR2 YYDKDF (reference sequence). The CDR3 loop reads CATSRELPGSIPYEQYF. In DNA form, the CDR3 reads TGTGCCACCAGCAGAGAACTTCCGGGATCGATCCCCTACGAGCAGTACTTC.

The V gene is TRBV4-1, the J gene TRBJ2-3; D not resolved. The CDR3 has 14 amino acids. Trimming pared 0 bases from V and 5 bases from J, leaving 9 bases between. From germline, CDR1 is MGHRA and CDR2 YSYEKL. This CDR3 reads CASSQDGPRDTQYF. The CDR3 nucleotides are TGCGCCAGCAGCCAAGATGGTCCAAGAGATACGCAGTATTTT.

The chain carries TRBV2 and TRBJ2-7; 7 positions agree with TRBD1. V was pared by 6 bases and J by 6 bases, with 5 bases of the junction left unmatched. Per the germline V gene, CDR1 is SNHLY and CDR2 is FYNNEI. The CDR3 runs 12 residues. The DNA for the CDR3 is TGTGCCAGCAGATATTCAGGGGGCGAGCAGTACTTC. It codes for CASRYSGGEQYF.

By sample share, this clonotype is medium-sized. The V gene is TRBV14, the J gene TRBJ2-7; D is undetermined. The CDR3 is made up of 14 amino acids. Germline V gene sequence: CDR1 SGHDN, CDR2 FVKESK. The germline V and J ends were trimmed by 5 bases and 0 bases, with 11 bases remaining between them. The CDR3 DNA reads as TGTGCCAGCAGCGCAATGCCAAGCTCCTACGAGCAGTACTTC. Translation: CASSAMPSSYEQYF.

This clonotype was detected ten times or more. The chain recombines TRBV7-2 with TRBJ2-1; TRBD2 might be the D (5 bases). The V end was cut by 4 bases, the J end by 3 bases, with 13 bases between. Per the germline V gene, CDR1 is SGHTA and CDR2 is FQGNSA. This CDR3 contains 15 residues. The CDR3 spells CASSSTSGFYNEQFF. CDR3 nucleotide sequence: TGTGCCAGCAGCTCAACGAGCGGATTCTACAATGAGCAGTTCTTC.

The chain uses TRBV14 and TRBJ2-5; 9 bases map to TRBD1. V gave up 0 bases and J gave up 5 bases; unmatched junction bases: 4. The germline V gene encodes CDR1 SGHDN and CDR2 FVKESK. There are 15 residues in the CDR3. The CDR3 here is CASSQDLGQGETQYF. The CDR3 nucleotides read TGTGCCAGCAGCCAAGATCTTGGACAGGGGGAGACCCAGTACTTC.

The rearrangement uses TRBV20-1 and TRBJ2-2; D possibly corresponds to TRBD1 (6 bases). The CDR3 consists of 13 residues. Germline lookup yields CDR1 DFQATT and CDR2 SNEGSKA (reference sequence). The V gene lost 5 bases and the J gene lost 4 bases, with 11 bases spanning the gap. The CDR3 region is CSAPGVGTGELFF. In nucleotides, the CDR3 is TGCAGTGCTCCAGGGGTCGGCACCGGGGAGCTGTTTTTT.

This clonotype counts as medium-sized. The V call is TRBV6-1, the J call TRBJ2-7, with D possibly TRBD2 on 6 matching bases. This CDR3 region has 15 residues. Germline V gene lookup returns CDR1 MNHNS and CDR2 SASEGT. Between the trimmed V and J ends, which lost 4 bases and 6 bases, there was a span of 19 bases. This CDR3 reads CASSAYAGGVREQYF. CDR3 in DNA: TGTGCCAGCAGTGCCTATGCGGGCGGGGTTCGCGAGCAGTACTTC.

V gene TRBV14 combines with J gene TRBJ2-3, with 7 bases matching TRBD2. The ends lost 0 bases at V and 3 bases at J; junction bases unmatched: 6. CDR1 and CDR2 from the germline V gene are SGHDN and FVKESK. This CDR3 comprises 16 residues. In DNA, the CDR3 is TGTGCCAGCAGCCAAGAGGGGAGGGAGTATACAGATACGCAGTATTTT. Protein: CASSQEGREYTDTQYF.

The chain couples TRBV19 to TRBJ1-6; a possible D gene is TRBD1 (6 bases). The V end was cut by 5 bases, the J end by 5 bases, with 10 bases between. The length of the CDR3 is 14 residues. CDR1 is LNHDA, CDR2 SQIVND, per germline (reference sequence). CDR3 amino acids: CASSWGQDNSPLHF. CDR3 DNA sequence: TGTGCCAGTAGTTGGGGACAAGATAATTCACCCCTCCACTTT.

In its sample, this clonotype was seen once. The genes are TRBV9 and TRBJ2-2; D remains ambiguous. The CDR3 totals 13 residues. V was shortened by 2 bases and J by 5 bases, with 7 bases between the two germline ends. The germline CDR1 and CDR2 sequences are SGDLS and YYNGEE. CDR3 nucleotides: TGTGCCAGCAGCGTTAAGGGTACCGGGGAGCTGTTTTTT. Its protein product is CASSVKGTGELFF.

This clonotype was counted many times. The V gene is TRBV29-1, the J gene TRBJ2-7; D remains ambiguous. In germline, CDR1 is SQVTM, CDR2 ANQGSEA. The CDR3 is made up of 13 amino acids. V lost 4 bases, J lost 6 bases, and 16 bases lay in between. In nucleotides, the CDR3 is TGCAGCGTTGGATTCGCTGGAAGAGGCGAGCAGTACTTC. Translation: CSVGFAGRGEQYF.

The chain recombines TRBV7-6 with TRBJ2-5, with D possibly called TRBD1 or TRBD2 (5 bases each). In germline, CDR1 is SGHVS, CDR2 FNYEAQ. The CDR3 length is 13 residues. V lost 3 bases to trimming and J lost 5 bases, with 10 bases between them. CDR3: CASSLGVWETQYF. CDR3 nucleotide sequence: TGTGCCAGCAGCTTGGGGGTTTGGGAGACCCAGTACTTC. Supplemented by reference TRBV7-6 and TRBJ2-5, the full variable domain reads GAGVSQSPRYKVTKRGQDVALRCDPISGHVSLYWYRQALGQGPEFLTYFNYEAQQDKSGLPNDRFSAERPEGSISTLTIQRTEQRDSAMYRCASSLGVWETQYFGPGTRLLVL.

In its sample, this clonotype was seen once. CDR3 protein: CSVRDFPEQYF. The CDR3 DNA sequence: TGCAGCGTTCGGGACTTCCCCGAGCAGTACTTC. This sequence joins TRBV29-1 and TRBJ2-7, with D possibly being TRBD2 (6 bases). This CDR3 comprises 11 residues. CDR1 is SQVTM and CDR2 is ANQGSEA in the germline V gene. Trimming pared 5 bases from V and 6 bases from J, leaving 11 bases between.

The gene calls are TRBV5-6 and TRBJ2-2; tentative D call: TRBD2 (5 bases). The CDR3 is made up of 13 amino acids. CDR1 SGHDT and CDR2 YYEEEE come from the germline V gene. Between the trimmed V and J ends, which lost 5 bases and 2 bases, there was a span of 7 bases. The CDR3 coding sequence is TGTGCCAGCAGGAGGGCTAACACCGGGGAGCTGTTTTTT. This translates into CASRRANTGELFF.

At least ten counts were recorded for this clonotype. This sequence joins TRBV7-9 and TRBJ2-1; no reliable D call. Trimming removed 5 bases from V and 6 bases from J, with 8 bases in between. Germline values: CDR1 SEHNR, CDR2 FQNEAQ (reference sequence). This CDR3 region has 12 residues. DNA of the CDR3: TGTGCCAGCAGCCCCATTGGCAATGAGCAGTTCTTC. This gives the protein CASSPIGNEQFF.

The chain uses TRBV4-1 and TRBJ2-5; 7 bases map to TRBD2. This CDR3 region has 15 residues. CDR1 is MGHRA, CDR2 YSYEKL, per germline. The V segment lost 0 bases and the J segment 7 bases; nucleotides outside the gene matches: 8. CDR3 loop: CASSQESGAVGTQYF. CDR3 sequence (DNA): TGCGCCAGCAGCCAAGAAAGCGGGGCCGTGGGGACCCAGTACTTC.

This clonotype is labeled as medium-sized. At one of its ends the junction is not consistent with the germline gene, which may arise from a read error. The chain employs TRBV7-9 and TRBJ2-7; 11 nucleotides line up with TRBD2. CDR3 length: 12 residues. The germline CDR1 and CDR2 sequences are SEHNR and FQNEAQ (reference sequence). CDR3 coding DNA: TGCTCTAGCGGGAGGACGGAGGGTGAGCAGTACTTC. It is translated as CSSGRTEGEQYF.

In its sample, this clonotype was seen once. This rearrangement joins TRBV20-1 to TRBJ1-2; possibly TRBD1 for D (6 bases). The germline V gene encodes CDR1 DFQATT and CDR2 SNEGSKA (reference sequence). V shed 0 bases and J shed 5 bases, with 13 bases lying between them. The CDR3 consists of 14 residues. CDR3 loop: CSARDGGLGYGYTF. CDR3 coding DNA: TGCAGTGCTAGAGACGGGGGGCTTGGTTATGGCTACACCTTC.

CDR3 bases: TGTGCCAGCAGCCAAGGACCAGTTACCGGGGAGCTGTTTTTT. This encodes CASSQGPVTGELFF. The chain employs TRBV14 and TRBJ2-2; D unresolved. Trimming took 1 base from V and 5 from J, leaving 8 bases between them. This CDR3 is built from 14 residues. Looked up from germline, CDR1 is SGHDN and CDR2 is FVKESK.

This chain connects TRBV20-1 to TRBJ2-2; 15 bases match TRBD2. The CDR3 has 16 residues. With 4 bases clipped from V and 6 bases from J, the junction kept 6 bases outside the gene matches. Germline assignment: CDR1 DFQATT and CDR2 SNEGSKA (reference sequence). The chain's CDR3 is CSAKGTSGRFSGELFF. The CDR3 bases are TGCAGTGCTAAAGGGACTAGCGGGAGGTTTTCCGGGGAGCTGTTTTTT.

The chain links TRBV11-2 to TRBJ1-3; perhaps TRBD1 as D (5 bases). Germline V gene sequence: CDR1 SGHAT, CDR2 FQNNGV. The CDR3 runs to 15 residues. Trimming took off 2 bases at V and 4 bases at J, with 12 bases between the two ends. The CDR3 sequence is CASSLSGVRGNTIYF. Written as DNA, the CDR3 is TGTGCCAGCAGCTTATCGGGGGTGAGGGGAAACACCATATATTTT.

A single count supports this clonotype. The chain couples TRBV12-3 or TRBV12-4 to TRBJ2-5, with a possible D match to TRBD1 (8 bases). Trimming cost V 7 bases and J 5 bases, with 14 bases left between them. This CDR3 has 13 residues. CDR3 nucleotide sequence: TGTGCCAGCATGGTACAGGGGGGGGAGACCCAGTACTTC. Amino acid sequence: CASMVQGGETQYF.

This chain links TRBV2 with TRBJ2-1; D is undetermined. Trimming shortened V by 4 bases and J by 0 bases, and 10 bases separated the two germline ends. The germline V gene encodes CDR1 SNHLY and CDR2 FYNNEI. There are 15 residues in the CDR3. The CDR3 spells CASSVRASSYNEQFF. The CDR3 bases are TGTGCCAGCAGTGTACGGGCGAGCTCCTACAATGAGCAGTTCTTC.

The V call is TRBV7-9, the J call TRBJ2-7; D ambiguous. CDR1 and CDR2 (germline): SEHNR, FQNEAQ (reference sequence). Trimming removed 2 bases at V and 5 bases at J, with 7 bases between. CDR3 length: 12 amino acids. CDR3 coding DNA: TGTGCCAGCAGCTTATCTGTACACGAGCAGTACTTC. Translated, it gives CASSLSVHEQYF.